The table lists the clone carrying this T cell receptor beta chain with many counts. Gene-specific TRAV and TRBV primers were used for first-strand cDNA, covering alpha and beta chains. The authors amplified TCRs for around 20 PCR cycles with a constant-region primer and a V-primer adapter. TCRdb used MiXCR to reprocess the reads, holding one entry per CDR3 protein. The sample shows 30,000 to 45,000 distinct CDR3 sequences, around 20% of them seen only once. CDR1 is LNHDA, CDR2 SQIVND, per germline (reference sequence). V was trimmed by 7 bases and J by 3 bases, leaving 15 bases between them. The CDR3 runs 14 residues. Time point indicated: after trial treatment. Described treatment: LDRT plus nivolumab, ipilimumab, low-dose cyclophosphamide and aspirin (RACIN trial). The donors' regimen was nivolumab, ipilimumab, aspirin, low-dose cyclophosphamide and low-dose radiotherapy. This sample was included in a study of low-dose radiotherapy and immunotherapy resistance in tumors. Study context: Intravenous nivolumab 240 mg every two weeks plus ipilimumab 1 mg/kg every six weeks was given to patients. One day prior to radiation and immunotherapy, intravenous cyclophosphamide at 200 mg/m2 was given, repeated every two weeks. Each patient took aspirin at a dose of 300 mg by mouth once daily over the course of four cycles, with dosing beginning on cycle 1 day 1.

The chain employs TRBV19 and TRBJ1-1, with D maybe TRBD1 (5 bases). The origin of this receptor is a female donor with ovarian cancer. Specimen: PBMCs, collected after low-dose radiotherapy plus immunotherapy. CDR3 amino acids: CASIPSGVDTEAFF. CDR3 bases: TGTGCCAGTATCCCCTCGGGGGTAGACACTGAAGCTTTCTTT.